The 10 T cell receptor beta chains below were found in one sample sequenced in a study of PD-1 blockade in classical Hodgkin lymphoma (dated by TCRdb to about 2020). The library relied on the immunoSEQ multiplex PCR assay. The clones in this table, taken by TCRdb from immuneACCESS, are in-frame only. Not every clone is retained; where verified, under half of the shortfall comes from an unresolved V gene, and the cause of the rest is unknown. For this sample the table gives some 90,000 clones, of which over 75% were detected only once. The top ten constitute roughly 9.4% of the sample. The time point label on this specimen signifies: cycle 4 day 1 (C4D1), after five to seven weeks of nivolumab. Every trial patient had relapsed following autologous stem cell transplantation, and prior brentuximab vedotin exposure was what differed among cohorts A, B and C. The input for sequencing was peripheral blood mononuclear cells (PBMCs), taken before the fourth cycle of nivolumab. The receptors stem from a human donor with classical Hodgkin lymphoma.

This clone was observed once. The rearrangement joins TRBV20-1 to TRBJ2-5; D is unresolved. Trimming shortened V by 5 bases and J by 1 base, and 2 bases separated the two germline ends. This CDR3 region has 10 residues. CDR1 is DFQATT and CDR2 is SNEGSKA in the germline V gene (reference sequence). The CDR3, as DNA: TGCAGTGCTGCCCAAGAGACCCAGTACTTC. Its protein product is CSAAQETQYF.

CDR3 sequence reads: CASSHRTGSYEQYF. CDR3 bases: TGTGCCAGCAGTCACCGGACAGGGTCCTACGAGCAGTACTTC. The chain has TRBV28 and TRBJ2-7, with 8 bases matching TRBD1. V lost 5 bases and J lost 1; bases outside the gene matches: 4. From germline, CDR1 is MDHEN and CDR2 SYDVKM. This CDR3 has 14 amino acids.

This clone was detected once. This chain uses TRBV29-1 with TRBJ2-1; no firm D call. CDR1 is SQVTM, CDR2 ANQGSEA, per germline. V shed 7 bases and J shed 0 bases, with 7 bases lying between them. CDR3 length equals 12 residues. CDR3 protein: CSGGYSYNEQFF. CDR3 coding DNA: TGCAGCGGCGGATACTCCTACAATGAGCAGTTCTTC.

The chain joins TRBV7-2 to TRBJ2-2; D uncertain. V lost 1 base to trimming and J lost 3 bases, with 6 bases between them. Germline CDR1 is SGHTA and CDR2 is FQGNSA. There are 14 residues in the CDR3. CDR3 sequence (DNA): TGTGCCAGCAGCTTAGGGGCTTACACCGGGGAGCTGTTTTTT. Its protein product is CASSLGAYTGELFF.

The chain uses TRBV7-9 and TRBJ2-7; perhaps TRBD1 as D (6 bases). Trimming pared 6 bases from V and 0 bases from J, leaving 15 bases between. This CDR3 contains 15 residues. Germline CDR1 reads SEHNR; CDR2 reads FQNEAQ (reference sequence). The CDR3, as DNA: TGTGCCAGCAGAGCTACAGGGTCGAACTCCTACGAGCAGTACTTC. Protein product: CASRATGSNSYEQYF.

The chain carries TRBV7-3 and TRBJ1-1; D remains ambiguous. Trimming left V 3 bases short and J 5 bases short, with 10 bases between. Germline CDR1 and CDR2: SGHTA and FQGTGA. There are 13 residues in the CDR3. CDR3 protein: CASSFTPHTEAFF. Written as DNA, the CDR3 is TGTGCCAGCAGCTTCACACCCCATACTGAAGCTTTCTTT.

This clone turned up a few times. The chain carries TRBV7-9 and TRBJ2-1; 7 nucleotides match TRBD2. This CDR3 has 14 residues. Germline V gene sequence: CDR1 SEHNR, CDR2 FQNEAQ (reference sequence). J gave up 7 bases and V 2 bases, and 5 bases lay outside the gene matches. CDR3 sequence (DNA): TGTGCCAGCAGCTTACTAAGCGGGGTTAATGAGCAGTTCTTC. It codes for CASSLLSGVNEQFF.

This chain joins TRBV10-3 and TRBJ1-5; 9 bases match TRBD1. The CDR3 runs 15 residues. Germline loops: CDR1 ENHRY, CDR2 SYGVKD. Trimming took 4 bases from V and 6 from J; bases not matched to a gene: 7. For the CDR3, the DNA is TGTGCCATCAGTGGGGGACAGGGTCTGGGTCAGCCCCAGCATTTT. Translation gives CAISGGQGLGQPQHF.

The rearrangement links TRBV27 to TRBJ2-1; D gene uncertain. The ends were cut back, 1 base at V and 10 bases at J, with 20 bases in the middle. Germline V lookup: CDR1 MNHEY, CDR2 SMNVEV (reference sequence). The CDR3 length is 16 residues. CDR3 in DNA: TGTGCCAGCAGTTTATTTGGGCGGCGGTGGGATCAGGAGCAGTTCTTC. Its translation: CASSLFGRRWDQEQFF.

The CDR3 is CATPDREAYGYTF. DNA for the CDR3: TGTGCCACGCCGGACAGGGAGGCCTATGGCTACACCTTC. The J gene is TRBJ1-2, the V gene TRBV28; 8 nucleotides agree with TRBD1. The germline V gene has CDR1 MDHEN and CDR2 SYDVKM. The CDR3 is made up of 13 amino acids. The V and J ends lost 10 bases and 4 bases, in that order; junction bases with no gene match: 8.